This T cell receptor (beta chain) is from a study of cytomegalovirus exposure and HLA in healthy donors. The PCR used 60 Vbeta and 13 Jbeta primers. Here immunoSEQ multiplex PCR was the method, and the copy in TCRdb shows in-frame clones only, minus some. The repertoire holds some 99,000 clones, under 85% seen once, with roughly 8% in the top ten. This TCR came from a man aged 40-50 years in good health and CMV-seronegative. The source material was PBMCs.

CDR3 coding DNA: TGTGCCAGCAGTTCGGGACAGGGTACAGATACGCAGTATTTT. This translates into CASSSGQGTDTQYF. The rearrangement links TRBV27 to TRBJ2-3, with TRBD1 identical over 9 bases. Germline CDR1 MNHEY, CDR2 SMNVEV (reference sequence). V shed 4 bases and J 3 bases; nucleotides not matched to a gene: 2. The CDR3 is 14 amino acids.